This entry is about one TCR beta chain. The source of the sample is a study of control samples from healthy donors and cancer patients. This CDR3 has 16 residues. The V gene's germline CDR1 is SGHRS and CDR2 YFSETQ. V lost 2 bases to trimming and J lost 8 bases; unmatched junction nucleotides: 7. Assay used: immunoSEQ multiplex PCR; TCRdb lists only in-frame clones, some missing. The sample has about 140,000 clones, just under 95% seen once. The TCR comes from a man younger than 40 in good health. The chain links TRBV5-1 to TRBJ2-2, with TRBD2 matching over 12 bases. Input material: blood. CDR3 nucleotides: TGCGCCAGCAGCTTCTTGACTAGCGGGAGTCCTGGGGAGCTGTTTTTT. Translated: CASSFLTSGSPGELFF.